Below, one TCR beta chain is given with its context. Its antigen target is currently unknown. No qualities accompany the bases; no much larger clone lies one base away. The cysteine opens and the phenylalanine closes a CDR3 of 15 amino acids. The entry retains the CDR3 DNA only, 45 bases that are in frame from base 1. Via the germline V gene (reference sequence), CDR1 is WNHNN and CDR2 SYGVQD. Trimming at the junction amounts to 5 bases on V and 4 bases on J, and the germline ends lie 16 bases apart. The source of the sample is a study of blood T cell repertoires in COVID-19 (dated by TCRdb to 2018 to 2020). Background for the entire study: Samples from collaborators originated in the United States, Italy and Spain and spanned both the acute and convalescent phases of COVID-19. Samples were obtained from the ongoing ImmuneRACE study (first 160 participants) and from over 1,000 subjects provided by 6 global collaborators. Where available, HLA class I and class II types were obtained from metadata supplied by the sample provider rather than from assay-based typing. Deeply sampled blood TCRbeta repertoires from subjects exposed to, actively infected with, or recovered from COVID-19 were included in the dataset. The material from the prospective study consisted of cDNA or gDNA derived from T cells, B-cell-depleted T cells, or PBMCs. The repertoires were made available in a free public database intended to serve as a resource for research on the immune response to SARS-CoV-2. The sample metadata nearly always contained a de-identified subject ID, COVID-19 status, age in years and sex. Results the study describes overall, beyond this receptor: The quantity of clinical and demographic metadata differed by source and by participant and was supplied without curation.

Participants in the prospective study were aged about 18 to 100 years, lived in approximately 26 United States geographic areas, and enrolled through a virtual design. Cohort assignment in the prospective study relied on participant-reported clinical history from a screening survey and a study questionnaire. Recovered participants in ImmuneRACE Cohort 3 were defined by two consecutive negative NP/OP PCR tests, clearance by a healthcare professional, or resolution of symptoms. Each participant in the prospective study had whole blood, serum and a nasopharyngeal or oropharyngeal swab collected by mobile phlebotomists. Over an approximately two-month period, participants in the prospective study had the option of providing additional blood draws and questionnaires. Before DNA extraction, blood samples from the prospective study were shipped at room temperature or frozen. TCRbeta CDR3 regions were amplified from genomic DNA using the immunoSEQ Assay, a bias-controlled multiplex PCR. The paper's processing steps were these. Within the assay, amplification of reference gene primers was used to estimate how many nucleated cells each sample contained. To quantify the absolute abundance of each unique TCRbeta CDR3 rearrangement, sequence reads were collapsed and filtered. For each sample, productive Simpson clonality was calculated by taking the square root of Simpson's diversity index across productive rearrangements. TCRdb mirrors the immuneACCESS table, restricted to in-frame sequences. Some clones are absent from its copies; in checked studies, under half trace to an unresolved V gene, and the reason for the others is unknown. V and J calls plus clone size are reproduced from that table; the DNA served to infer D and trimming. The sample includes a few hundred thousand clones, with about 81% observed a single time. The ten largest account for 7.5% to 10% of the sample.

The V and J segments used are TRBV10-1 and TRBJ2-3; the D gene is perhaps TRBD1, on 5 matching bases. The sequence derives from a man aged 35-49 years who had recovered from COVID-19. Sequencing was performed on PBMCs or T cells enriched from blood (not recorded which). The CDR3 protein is CASSMGLGASDTQYF. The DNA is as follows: TGCGCCAGCAGTATGGGGTTAGGGGCTTCAGATACGCAGTATTTT.